A selection of T cell receptor beta chains follows, all from one sample in a study of T cell clones after liver transplantation. Method: immunoSEQ multiplex PCR; TCRdb's copy keeps in-frame clones and lacks some. The sample carries just under 9,500 clones, around four fifths recorded once. The material was CD8+ T cells from blood, obtained at the 22-month timepoint. These receptor sequences come from a human patient who received a liver transplant. Some T cells may trace back to the graft donor. CDR3s include the opening cysteine and the closing phenylalanine or tryptophan. D genes are given only for firm matches. The size of a clone is reported for some rows only, either as once, few or many, or as a class for expanded clones.

cdr3_nt	cdr3_aa	clone_size	v_call	d_call	j_call
TGTGCCAGCAGCCACGTTTGGGAACTGTTTTTT	CASSHVWELFF	few	TRBV6-6	-	TRBJ1-4
TGTGCCAGCAGCATTCGCAGGAGCTACGAGCAGTACTTC	CASSIRRSYEQYF	-	TRBV7-8	-	TRBJ2-7
TGTGCCATCGGGGGCACTTTCTCCTCCTACGAGCAGTACTTC	CAIGGTFSSYEQYF	-	TRBV10-3	-	TRBJ2-7
TGTGCCAGCAGTTACCCAAAGACAGGAACCCCCCTGTACACCTTC	CASSYPKTGTPLYTF	-	TRBV6-6	-	TRBJ1-2
TGTGCCAGCAGTTTATCGGGGCTAAAGACTGTCTCCTACGAGCAGTACTTC	CASSLSGLKTVSYEQYF	-	TRBV27	-	TRBJ2-7
TGTGCCACCAGCAGAGAATCCAACACTGAAGCTTTCTTT	CATSRESNTEAFF	-	TRBV15	-	TRBJ1-1
TGTGCCAGCAGCTTGCAGGGGGACTCCTATGGCTACACCTTC	CASSLQGDSYGYTF	-	TRBV5-8	TRBD1	TRBJ1-2
TGTGCCAGCAGTTACGCAGGAGGGGATACGCAGTATTTT	CASSYAGGDTQYF	once	TRBV6-5	-	TRBJ2-3
TGTGCCAGGCAGGCTCCATGGGACACTGAAGCTTTCTTT	CARQAPWDTEAFF	-	TRBV2	-	TRBJ1-1
TGTGCCAGCGGACCGACAGGGTCCTACGAGCAGTACTTC	CASGPTGSYEQYF	few	TRBV27	TRBD1	TRBJ2-7
TGTGCCAGCAGTGAAGCGGAGGTTGCTTGGAACACTGAAGCTTTCTTT	CASSEAEVAWNTEAFF	once	TRBV2	-	TRBJ1-1
TGTGCCAGCAGTTCTCCAGGGTCAGGGAACACTGAAGCTTTCTTT	CASSSPGSGNTEAFF	few	TRBV6-5	-	TRBJ1-1
TGTGCCAGCAGCTCAATGGGACAGCTTGAAGCTTTCTTT	CASSSMGQLEAFF	-	TRBV6-1	TRBD1	TRBJ1-1
TGCGCCAGCAGCTTGGGAGCAGGCAATTCACCCCTCCACTTT	CASSLGAGNSPLHF	-	TRBV5-1	-	TRBJ1-6
TGTGCCAGCAGCCTCCAGTCCATCTCTGGAAACACCATATATTTT	CASSLQSISGNTIYF	-	TRBV11-2	-	TRBJ1-3
TGTGCCAGCAGTGAAGTGCTTTCCCGACAGGGCCAAGAGACCCAGTACTTC	CASSEVLSRQGQETQYF	-	TRBV2	TRBD1	TRBJ2-5
TGCGCCAGCAGTTATCCGACCGCCACGGGTCATGAAAAACTGTTTTTT	CASSYPTATGHEKLFF	-	TRBV4-1	-	TRBJ1-4
TGTGCCAGCAGTTTCGGGGGTCGGGCTGAAGCTTTCTTT	CASSFGGRAEAFF	-	TRBV27	-	TRBJ1-1
TGTGCCAGCAGTTTATCAGGACGAGCGGGACAGGCCCAGTTTGGGCTGTTTTTT	CASSLSGRAGQAQFGLFF	-	TRBV27	-	TRBJ2-2
TGTGCCAGCAGTTACGAACAGCCCGAGCAGTACTTC	CASSYEQPEQYF	-	TRBV6-6	-	TRBJ2-7
TGCGCCAGCAGTGAGTCGATCAGCGGCGAGCAGTACTTC	CASSESISGEQYF	few	TRBV10-2	-	TRBJ2-7
TGTGCCAGCAGCTTGCGGGGCGGCAATGAGCAGTTCTTC	CASSLRGGNEQFF	-	TRBV5-4	-	TRBJ2-1
TGTGCCAGCAGCCAACAGGGGGCGACGTACACAGATACGCAGTATTTT	CASSQQGATYTDTQYF	-	TRBV5-5	TRBD1	TRBJ2-3
TGTGCCAGTACAGAGCTTCAAGCTAACTATGGCTACACCTTC	CASTELQANYGYTF	-	TRBV19	-	TRBJ1-2
TGTGCCAGCAGGGCAGATAATTCACCCCTCCACTTT	CASRADNSPLHF	-	TRBV28	-	TRBJ1-6
TGTGCCAGCTGCCCGACAGGGGGTTCTGGAAACACCATATATTTT	CASCPTGGSGNTIYF	-	TRBV28	TRBD1	TRBJ1-3